These T cell receptor beta chains were read from a single sample in a study of regulatory T cells in long-lasting Graves disease. One entry per CDR3 protein results from TCRdb running MiXCR on the multiplex PCR reads. Among around 400,000 distinct CDR3 sequences listed, 23% were seen once. This specimen consisted of peripheral blood mononuclear cells (PBMCs), obtained when the disease was refractory, from a patient treated with antithyroid drugs. The receptors derive from a woman aged 40 to 50 with Graves disease. CDR3s include the opening cysteine and the closing phenylalanine or tryptophan.

v_call,j_call,cdr3_aa
TRBV28,TRBJ2-7,CASSPAGGGLWYF
TRBV7-9,TRBJ2-7,CASSLVTGQGDSYEQYF
TRBV12-3/TRBV12-4,TRBJ1-1,CASSNGQATEAFF
TRBV24-1,TRBJ1-2,CATSEPGQGGGYTF
TRBV15,TRBJ2-7,CATSTAGGVRYEQYF
TRBV2,TRBJ1-1,CASRVMMNTEAFF
TRBV28,TRBJ1-3,CASHPGGVWTSGNTIYF
TRBV6-1,TRBJ2-2,CATTPGLAGGINTGELFF
TRBV6-5,TRBJ2-4,CASSYTDLNIQYF
TRBV7-9,TRBJ2-6,CASSSTTAGANVLTF
TRBV10-3,TRBJ1-1,CAISSDEGINTEAFF
TRBV24-1,TRBJ1-5,CATSDSGFNQPQHF
TRBV24-1,TRBJ2-4,CATRGTGENIQYF
TRBV28,TRBJ2-3,CASSFLPGLAGSSTDTQYF
TRBV6-2/TRBV6-3,TRBJ2-5,CASSGSGGQETQYF
TRBV7-9,TRBJ2-5,CASSSIRGGGETQYF
TRBV12-3/TRBV12-4,TRBJ1-2,CASSFTRSGNYGYTF
TRBV5-6,TRBJ1-1,CASSSGTGGGAFF
TRBV28,TRBJ2-2,CASSSTTSGGTGELFF
TRBV2,TRBJ2-2,CASSELAGVTGELFF
TRBV5-1,TRBJ1-6,CASKIDIANSPLHF
TRBV12-3/TRBV12-4,TRBJ2-7,CASSPGRMGEQYF
TRBV28,TRBJ2-1,CASSPHSGPGFNEQFF
TRBV7-3,TRBJ2-5,CASGLRRGETQYF
TRBV10-3,TRBJ2-5,CAISEAATQETQYF
TRBV20-1,TRBJ2-7,CSARSFRVQAYEQYF
TRBV7-9,TRBJ2-5,CASSLARLGQAPRDRGGQYF
TRBV2,TRBJ1-6,CASSEGLGLSSYNSPLHF
TRBV7-9,TRBJ2-2,CASSQGRGQGIGELFF
TRBV27,TRBJ1-3,CASRTRANSGNTIYF
TRBV6-1,TRBJ2-3,CASSTKIFASTDTQYF
TRBV6-5,TRBJ1-6,CASSYSGGRNSPLHF
TRBV27,TRBJ1-2,CASSSDRITGYTF
TRBV6-1,TRBJ2-7,CASGQRVTGEPYEQYF
TRBV20-1,TRBJ1-2,CSARDPKTGNYGYTF
TRBV15,TRBJ2-6,CATSGNSWDSGANVLTF
TRBV19,TRBJ2-7,CASSPGQGFSYEQYF
TRBV11-2,TRBJ2-2,CASSRLAGEGELFF
TRBV2,TRBJ1-2,CASRFGGNGYTF
TRBV28,TRBJ2-2,CASRPQQRGNTGELFF